The clone carrying this T cell receptor beta chain appeared a single time. The data were obtained in a study of OX40 agonist ivuxolimab in advanced cancers. On the study more broadly: Prior therapy, whether anti-PD-1, anti-PD-L1 or anti-CTLA-4, was allowed, and 40% had some.

Sequencing used immunoSEQ multiplex PCR; TCRdb keeps in-frame clones, though not all of them. The sample shows about 67,000 clones, about 80% of them seen only once. The germline CDR1 and CDR2 sequences are GTSNPN and SVGIG (reference sequence). The V gene lost 7 bases and the J gene lost 0 bases, with 12 bases spanning the gap. The CDR3 has 13 residues. The chain combines TRBV30 with TRBJ1-1; D is undetermined. The origin of this receptor is an adult with an advanced solid tumor such as melanoma, head and neck, liver or kidney cancer. Sequencing used CD4+ or CD8+ T cells sorted from blood, obtained in a trial of the OX40 agonist ivuxolimab. Here the CDR3 DNA reads TGTGCCTACGGACGTAGCCTGAACACTGAAGCTTTCTTT. Translating gives CAYGRSLNTEAFF.